This T cell receptor beta chain was identified in a study of T cell responses to AZD1222 COVID-19 vaccine. Overall study results and limits: The breadth and depth of Spike-specific TCRs increased once two AZD1222 doses had been given. Nearly half of spike-specific TCRs reportedly target variant regions that are unmutated in the B.1.351 and B.1.1.7 variants. Clonal diversity may have been underestimated, and the donors were mostly white British, with more females than males.

Generated by immunoSEQ multiplex PCR, the TCRdb table keeps only in-frame clones and is missing some. The sample has under 300,000 clones, 85% to 95% seen once. Trimming left V 6 bases short and J 5 bases short, with 11 bases between. This CDR3 contains 13 residues. About this clone itself: The target antigen is unknown.

This chain links TRBV12-3 or TRBV12-4 with TRBJ2-1, with a tentative D call TRBD1 (5 bases). The sequencing here drew on peripheral blood, taken on day 0 of AZD1222 vaccination. The sequence came from an adult in good health. The CDR3 protein is CASSPPGNNEQFF. The CDR3, as DNA: TGTGCCAGCAGCCCTCCAGGGAACAATGAGCAGTTCTTC.